This T cell receptor (beta chain) originates from a study of blood T cell repertoires in COVID-19. Study-level background: From the United States, Italy and Spain came samples of acute and convalescent COVID-19. Sample material is recorded as cDNA or gDNA derived from T cells, B-cell-depleted T cells, or PBMCs.

The V and J ends lost 3 bases and 4 bases respectively, with 12 bases between them. This CDR3 has 13 amino acids. The V gene's germline CDR1 is SQVTM and CDR2 ANQGSEA. In the authors' methods: How many nucleated cells were present was estimated from reference gene primer amplification. Here immunoSEQ multiplex PCR was the method, and the copy in TCRdb shows in-frame clones only, minus some. V, J and clone size were drawn from that table, and D and trimming were deduced from the DNA. This table holds around 150,000 clones, 88% found once. One Seattle source followed patients from active infection through their disease course.

Source material: peripheral blood. This chain links TRBV29-1 with TRBJ1-1; D is possibly TRBD1 (6 bases). This TCR derives from a human donor with COVID-19, enrolled during active disease. The donor label of this sample is uncertain. CDR3 residues: CSVDGEGGTEAFF. Here the CDR3 DNA reads TGCAGCGTTGACGGGGAAGGGGGCACTGAAGCTTTCTTT. Full variable domain (outside the CDR3, taken from reference TRBV29-1 and TRBJ1-1): SAVISQKPSRDICQRGTSLTIQCQVDSQVTMMFWYRQQPGQSLTLIATANQGSEATYESGFVIDKFPISRPNLTFSTLTVSNMSPEDSSIYLCSVDGEGGTEAFFGQGTRLTVV.